The sequence of this T cell receptor beta chain was determined in a study of Graves' ophthalmopathy and Graves' hyperthyroidism. This CDR3 has 12 residues. With 10 bases clipped from V and 1 base from J, the junction kept 2 bases outside the gene matches. CDR1 is SGDLS, CDR2 YYNGEE, per germline. This clonotype came up a few times. The sequenced template was RNA, covering the TCR beta CDR3 region. The first round was an RT-PCR with HTBI primers, and the second round was a multiplex PCR. TCRdb passed the multiplex PCR reads through MiXCR, listing each CDR3 protein once. The table has hundreds of thousands of distinct CDR3 sequences, over 40% seen once. Exclusion covered patients with other autoimmune diseases or uncontrolled infections (as well as pregnancy or lactation).

Source material: peripheral blood. The chain recombines TRBV9 with TRBJ1-1; 9 bases agree with TRBD1. The TCR comes from an adult man with Graves' ophthalmopathy. CDR3 DNA sequence: TGTGCCCCGGGACAGGGGAACACTGAAGCTTTCTTT. It yields the protein CAPGQGNTEAFF.